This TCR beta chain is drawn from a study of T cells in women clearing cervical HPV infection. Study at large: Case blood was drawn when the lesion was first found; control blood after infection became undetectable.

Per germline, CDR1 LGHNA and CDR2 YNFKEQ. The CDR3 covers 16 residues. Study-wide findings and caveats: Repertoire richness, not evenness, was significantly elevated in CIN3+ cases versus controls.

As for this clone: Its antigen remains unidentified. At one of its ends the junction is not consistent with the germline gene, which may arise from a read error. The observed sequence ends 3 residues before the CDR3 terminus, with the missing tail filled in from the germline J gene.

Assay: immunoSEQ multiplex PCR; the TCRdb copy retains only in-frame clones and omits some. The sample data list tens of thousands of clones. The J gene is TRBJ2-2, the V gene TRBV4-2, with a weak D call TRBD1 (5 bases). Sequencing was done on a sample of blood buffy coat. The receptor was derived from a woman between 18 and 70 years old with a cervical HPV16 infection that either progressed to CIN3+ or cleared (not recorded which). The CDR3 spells CASSQVIRERTGELFF. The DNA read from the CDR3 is TGCGCCAGCAGCCAAGTTATCAGGGAAAGGACCGGGGAG.